The present entry profiles one T cell receptor (beta chain) with its context. The antigen remains unidentified. This specimen comes from a study of shared clonotypes between healthy human individuals. This CDR3 comprises 13 residues. V dropped 3 bases and J dropped 2 bases, with 7 bases sitting between them. The germline CDR1 and CDR2 sequences are LNHNV and YYDKDF (reference sequence). Ten immunoSEQ deep assay plates served to sequence unsorted PBMC DNA. Data came from immunoSEQ multiplex PCR; TCRdb stores just in-frame clones and leaves some out. The table lists about half a million clones, around 73% of them singletons. Genomic DNA of unsorted samples came from some 91 million PBMCs. General observations from the study: Sampling involved blood alone; tissue repertoires likely differ.

The sequence was obtained from a middle-aged woman in good health. Some clones in this sample may be carry-over from other donors' samples. The source material was PBMCs. The chain joins TRBV15 to TRBJ1-1; D is uncertain. This chain's CDR3 is CATSRYGNTEAFF. Here the CDR3 DNA reads TGTGCCACCAGCAGGTATGGAAACACTGAAGCTTTCTTT.